This entry features one TCR beta chain sequence. The antigen this receptor binds is unknown. One base away there is no much larger clone; base qualities are not given. TCRbeta CDR3 regions were amplified from genomic DNA by means of the immunoSEQ Assay, a bias-controlled multiplex PCR. Regarding the original processing steps: The number of nucleated cells in each sample was estimated from the amplification of reference gene primers within the assay. To quantify the absolute abundance of each unique TCRbeta CDR3 rearrangement, sequence reads were collapsed and filtered. Productive Simpson clonality was computed per sample as the square root of Simpson's diversity index over productive rearrangements. Not all clones reach the TCRdb copy of this immuneACCESS table, which keeps in-frame sequences only. Checked studies attribute under half of the gap to unresolved V genes and leave the rest unexplained. D and trimming come from the DNA, and the V and J calls and clone size come from that table. This sample comprises about 350,000 clones, 90% to 95% of them detected only once. The ten biggest clones cover about 3.5% of the sample.

The data derive from a study of blood T cell repertoires in COVID-19 (TCRdb year 2020). Regarding the complete study: Collaborator samples came from the United States, Italy and Spain and covered acute and convalescent phases of COVID-19. The repertoires were released in a freely available public database intended as a resource for research on the immune response to SARS-CoV-2. A de-identified subject ID, COVID-19 status, age in years and sex were almost always included in the sample metadata. Deeply sampled blood TCRbeta repertoires from subjects exposed to, actively infected with, or recovered from COVID-19 were included in the dataset. The material from the prospective study consisted of cDNA or gDNA derived from T cells, B-cell-depleted T cells, or PBMCs. Samples were obtained from the ongoing ImmuneRACE study (first 160 participants) and from over a thousand subjects provided by 6 global collaborators. HLA class I and class II types, where available, came from metadata supplied by the sample provider rather than from assay-based typing.

The CDR3 sequence holds 14 residues, the cysteine and phenylalanine included. The read is trimmed to its CDR3 DNA, 42 bases read in frame from base 1. Trimming removed 1 base from V and 8 bases from J; the gene matches leave 5 bases unexplained. CDR1 SGHRS and CDR2 YFSETQ were looked up in the germline V gene. Samples from volunteer blood donors who had recovered from COVID-19 were contributed by a second Seattle source. Whole blood was collected in K2EDTA tubes by collaborating institutions according to the institutions' own protocols. For TCRbeta analysis, collaborators shipped samples as frozen whole blood, isolated PBMCs, or DNA extracted from either of those sample types. Overall study outcomes, separate from this receptor: The quantity of clinical and demographic metadata differed by source and by participant and was supplied without curation.

The receptor chain draws on TRBV5-1 and TRBJ2-1, and TRBD2 aligns with 8 junction nucleotides. This clonotype was sampled from a young woman who had recovered from COVID-19. Material for sequencing was peripheral blood. This receptor has the CDR3 CASSLRLALDEQFF. The sequenced DNA: TGCGCCAGCAGCTTGAGACTAGCGCTGGATGAGCAGTTCTTC.